This T cell receptor (beta chain) stems from a study of blood T cells in healthy people across ages. For this clonotype: Its antigen is unknown.

The germline gives CDR1 LGHDT, CDR2 YNNKEL (reference sequence). V shed 3 bases and J shed 1 base, with 17 bases lying between them. The CDR3 covers 17 residues. It was with a sample-barcoded 5' primer and a J-beta primer mix that a second PCR of about 6 to 11 cycles was run. Tagging of each cDNA molecule was performed by a template-switch adaptor with 12 random nucleotides. TCRdb passed the 5' RACE reads through MiXCR, listing each CDR3 protein once. The data show around 970,000 distinct CDR3 sequences, just over 50% seen once. Isolating PBMCs gave at least 6 million of these cells per sample. The study, taken as a whole, reports: Because donor CMV status was unknown, expanded clonotype changes were possibly confounded. The long-lived group displayed more naive CD4+ cells, plus higher diversity, than the aged donors did.

This clonotype was obtained from a woman aged 55-70 years in good health. V and J are TRBV3-1 and TRBJ2-3; D is perhaps TRBD2 (5 bases). Sequencing was performed on blood. The CDR3 is CASSQEETTWRTDTQYF. The CDR3 bases are TGTGCCAGCAGCCAGGAGGAGACCACTTGGCGCACAGATACGCAGTATTTT.